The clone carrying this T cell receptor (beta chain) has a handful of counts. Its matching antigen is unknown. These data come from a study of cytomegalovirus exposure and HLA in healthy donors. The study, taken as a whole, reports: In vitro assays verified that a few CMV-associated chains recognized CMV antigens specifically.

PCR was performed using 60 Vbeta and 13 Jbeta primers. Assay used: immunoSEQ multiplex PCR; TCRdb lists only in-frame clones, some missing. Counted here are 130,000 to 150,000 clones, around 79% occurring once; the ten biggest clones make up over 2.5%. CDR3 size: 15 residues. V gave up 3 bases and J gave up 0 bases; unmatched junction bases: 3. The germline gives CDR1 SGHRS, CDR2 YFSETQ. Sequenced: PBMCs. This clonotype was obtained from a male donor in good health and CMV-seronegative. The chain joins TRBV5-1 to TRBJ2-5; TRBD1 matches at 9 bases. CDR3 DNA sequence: TGCGCCAGCAGCTCCGACAGGGGGTACCAAGAGACCCAGTACTTC. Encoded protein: CASSSDRGYQETQYF.